This TCR beta chain was observed in a study of shared clonotypes between healthy human individuals. Findings and caveats of the study: Clonotype sharing across several donors was observed for roughly 5% of naive CD4 clonotypes. Rarefaction gave evidence that sorted-subset sequencing remained incomplete despite large depth.

On this clone itself: Antigen specificity is unknown.

Samples underwent the assay at deep level. Sequenced by immunoSEQ multiplex PCR; TCRdb stores in-frame clones only, minus some. Of about 110,000 clones in the sample, less than 75% were seen once. The germline CDR1 and CDR2 sequences are PRHDT and FYEKMQ (reference sequence). Trimming stripped 5 bases from V and 5 bases from J, with 16 bases between. This CDR3 comprises 15 residues. The chain joins TRBV13 to TRBJ1-5; TRBD1 is a possible D gene (6 bases). Sequencing was done on a sample of memory CD8+ T cells sorted from blood. Subset noted: CD45RO+ cells pooled with CCR7-negative TemRA cells. The receptor was isolated from a woman aged 25 to 39 in good health. For the CDR3, the DNA is TGTGCCAGCAGCATAAGGCACAGGGAACATCAGCCCCAGCATTTT. Translation: CASSIRHREHQPQHF.